This T cell receptor beta chain was captured in a study of CD8 T cells in ankylosing spondylitis. TCRdb called the 5' RACE reads again in MiXCR, with one record for every CDR3 protein. The table includes fewer than 550,000 distinct CDR3 sequences, approximately 5.3% detected once. Trimming cost V 6 bases and J 6 bases, with 5 bases left between them. The CDR3 is 10 amino acids. Looked up from germline, CDR1 is SQVTM and CDR2 is ANQGSEA. This clonotype occurred many times. No antigen is known for it. Regarding the study as a whole: Within ankylosing spondylitis blood, a TCR beta motif made up of eight or nine highly homologous variants appeared to be characteristic.

This sequence originates from a male donor with ankylosing spondylitis. This chain joins TRBV29-1 and TRBJ1-4; maybe TRBD1 (5 bases). Sequences were obtained from blood, either unsorted or a sorted T cell fraction (not recorded which). The CDR3 is CSVGDEKLFF. In DNA form, the CDR3 reads TGCAGCGTGGGGGATGAAAAACTGTTTTTT.